The 28 T cell receptor beta chains in this list originate from one sample, sequenced in a study of vaccination effects on CD4 cells after COVID-19. Measured with immunoSEQ multiplex PCR; TCRdb has only the in-frame clones, and not every one. This repertoire shows 45,000 to 50,000 clones, about 80% found once; its top ten account for approximately 12%. The culture ran for around 10 days before CD4+ T cells were isolated. Their antigen targets remain unknown. This specimen consisted of CD4+ T cells from PBMCs cultured without peptide, obtained before COVID-19 vaccination. The receptors were sampled from a human donor who had a prior SARS-CoV-2 infection.

V usage is TRBV24-1 and J usage is TRBJ2-5; 7 bases line up with TRBD1. The CDR3 is made up of 15 amino acids. Germline trimming cut 3 bases from V and 2 bases from J; bases unmatched to any gene: 5. Germline assignment: CDR1 KGHDR and CDR2 SFDVKD. CDR3 sequence reads: CATSDLWDSQETQYF. CDR3 sequence (DNA): TGTGCCACCAGTGATCTATGGGACAGTCAAGAGACCCAGTACTTC.

V gene TRBV7-9 combines with J gene TRBJ1-3; D unresolved. CDR1 and CDR2 (germline): SEHNR, FQNEAQ (reference sequence). The CDR3 has 14 amino acids. The germline V and J ends were trimmed by 8 bases and 0 bases, with 11 bases remaining between them. Here the CDR3 reads CASPQASSGNTIYF. CDR3 bases: TGTGCCAGCCCCCAAGCCAGCTCTGGAAACACCATATATTTT.

J is TRBJ2-3 and V is TRBV5-4; 7 bases match TRBD1. The CDR3 is 15 residues long. Unmatched junction bases numbered 3, after V lost 1 base and J lost 1 base. Germline assignment: CDR1 SGHNT and CDR2 YYREEE (reference sequence). CDR3 in amino acids: CASSLSGQGTDTQYF. CDR3 DNA: TGTGCCAGCAGCTTGAGCGGACAGGGCACAGATACGCAGTATTTT.

The chain employs TRBV5-6 and TRBJ2-3, with a tentative D call TRBD2 (6 bases). The CDR3 runs 17 residues. The germline V gene encodes CDR1 SGHDT and CDR2 YYEEEE. V was pared by 2 bases and J by 0 bases, with 16 bases between. The CDR3 sequence: CASSFWGVGSSTDTQYF. The DNA for the CDR3 is TGTGCCAGCAGCTTTTGGGGGGTAGGCTCCAGCACAGATACGCAGTATTTT.

This clone was seen a handful of times. The chain recombines TRBV30 with TRBJ1-2; maybe TRBD1 (5 bases). Per germline, CDR1 GTSNPN and CDR2 SVGIG (reference sequence). The CDR3 is 9 amino acids. The V end lost 8 bases, the J end lost 14 bases, and 15 bases lay between the germline ends. The DNA of the CDR3 is TGTGCCGGGGGACGGGGCACAACCTTC. Translation gives CAGGRGTTF.

This chain links TRBV6-5 with TRBJ2-7; D may be TRBD1 (5 bases). This CDR3 comprises 14 residues. Trimming stripped 7 bases from V and 6 bases from J, with 19 bases between. The germline V gene has CDR1 MNHEY and CDR2 SVGAGI. The CDR3 protein is CASKSQGLVGEQYF. As DNA, the CDR3 is TGTGCCAGCAAGTCGCAGGGTCTCGTGGGCGAGCAGTACTTC.

This chain links TRBV5-1 with TRBJ2-7; perhaps TRBD2 as D (6 bases). Per the germline V gene, CDR1 is SGHRS and CDR2 is YFSETQ. V dropped 3 bases and J dropped 4 bases, with 14 bases sitting between them. The CDR3 has 14 residues. This CDR3 is CASSSLPGRYEQYF. The CDR3 DNA reads TGCGCCAGCAGCTCCCTTCCCGGGAGATACGAGCAGTACTTC.

The V gene is TRBV6-5, the J gene TRBJ1-1, with D possibly being TRBD1 (5 bases). V dropped 4 bases and J dropped 4 bases, with 10 bases sitting between them. This CDR3 is 13 amino acids long. The germline CDR1 and CDR2 sequences are MNHEY and SVGAGI. The CDR3 DNA reads TGTGCCAGCAGTTCCCCCCAGGGCACTGAAGCTTTCTTT. It is translated as CASSSPQGTEAFF.

The V and J genes are TRBV4-2 and TRBJ2-7; TRBD1 matches at 9 bases. Losses at the gene ends were 5 bases for V and 5 bases for J; bases not matched to a gene: 13. The CDR3 extends over 16 amino acids. From germline, CDR1 is LGHNA and CDR2 YNFKEQ. For the CDR3, the DNA is TGTGCCAGCAGCAGTTCCCCGGGACAGGGCGTCCACGAGCAGTACTTC. It is translated as CASSSSPGQGVHEQYF.

This chain links TRBV7-2 with TRBJ2-5, with a possible D match to TRBD1 (6 bases). V lost 0 bases, J lost 5 bases, and 13 bases lay in between. Germline CDR1 is SGHTA and CDR2 is FQGNSA. CDR3 size: 15 residues. The CDR3, as DNA: TGTGCCAGCAGCTTAGCGCAGGGTAGGGGGGAGACCCAGTACTTC. It encodes CASSLAQGRGETQYF.

This clone has a single count. The CDR3 protein is CASSLARPGQGPGGYTF. Here the CDR3 DNA reads TGTGCCAGCAGCTTAGCCCGACCGGGACAGGGCCCGGGGGGCTACACCTTC. V is TRBV7-8 and J is TRBJ1-2, with 9 bases identical to TRBD1. V trimming: 0 bases; J trimming: 8 bases; junction bases outside the gene matches: 13. Per the germline V gene, CDR1 is SGHVS and CDR2 is FQNEAQ. The CDR3 consists of 17 residues.

The chain carries TRBV6-5 and TRBJ1-1; 7 bases fit TRBD1. V shed 6 bases, J shed 0 bases, and the junction held 1 base outside the gene matches. Germline lookup yields CDR1 MNHEY and CDR2 SVGAGI. This CDR3 has 13 amino acids. CDR3 region: CASRGQMNTEAFF. Written as DNA, the CDR3 is TGTGCCAGCAGGGGACAGATGAACACTGAAGCTTTCTTT.

The chain has TRBV7-2 and TRBJ2-7, with a weak D call TRBD1 (7 bases). V lost 1 base and J 3 bases, leaving 13 bases between the germline ends. The CDR3 is made up of 15 amino acids. Germline V CDR1 and CDR2: SGHTA, FQGNSA. This chain's CDR3 is CASSLGGAGGYEQYF. The CDR3 DNA reads as TGTGCCAGCAGCTTAGGGGGGGCAGGGGGCTACGAGCAGTACTTC.

The chain carries TRBV6-1 and TRBJ1-6; no clear D gene. The CDR3 runs to 15 residues. In germline, CDR1 is MNHNS, CDR2 SASEGT. V was pared by 2 bases and J by 7 bases, with 12 bases between. The CDR3 loop is CASSELGVENSPLHF. CDR3 DNA sequence: TGTGCCAGCAGTGAACTCGGGGTGGAGAATTCACCCCTCCACTTT.

The chain recombines TRBV5-4 with TRBJ2-3; the match to TRBD2 covers 11 bases. Germline V gene lookup returns CDR1 SGHNT and CDR2 YYREEE (reference sequence). This CDR3 region has 14 residues. V trimming: 5 bases; J trimming: 1 base; junction bases outside the gene matches: 0. CDR3 nucleotide sequence: TGTGCCAGCAGGACTAGCGGGGGCACAGATACGCAGTATTTT. This translates into CASRTSGGTDTQYF.

This clone has only one observation. This chain joins TRBV7-3 and TRBJ2-3; tentatively, D is TRBD1 (5 bases). The CDR3 covers 15 residues. CDR1 SGHTA and CDR2 FQGTGA come from the germline V gene. V lost 5 bases and J 0 bases, leaving 12 bases between the germline ends. The CDR3 DNA sequence: TGTGCCAGCAGCAGGGGCGGTACTAGCACAGATACGCAGTATTTT. Amino acids: CASSRGGTSTDTQYF.

The chain couples TRBV7-2 to TRBJ2-5, with D hard to call. CDR1 and CDR2 (germline): SGHTA, FQGNSA. The CDR3 runs to 15 residues. V was shortened by 1 base and J by 2 bases, with 11 bases between the two germline ends. The CDR3 is CASSLVYWGQETQYF. The CDR3 DNA reads as TGTGCCAGCAGCTTAGTTTATTGGGGACAAGAGACCCAGTACTTC.

The gene calls are TRBV4-1 and TRBJ2-5; D is ambiguous. This CDR3 contains 16 residues. Looked up from germline, CDR1 is MGHRA and CDR2 is YSYEKL. V lost 1 base and J lost 5, with 17 bases in between. The CDR3 reads CASSQGTPVSEETQYF. As DNA, the CDR3 is TGCGCCAGCAGCCAAGGCACCCCAGTTTCCGAGGAGACCCAGTACTTC.

This clone was seen a handful of times. This chain uses TRBV6-5 with TRBJ2-7; TRBD2 agrees at 8 bases. The CDR3 is 16 amino acids. Germline-derived CDR1 and CDR2 are MNHEY and SVGAGI. Losses at the gene ends were 2 bases for V and 3 bases for J; bases not matched to a gene: 9. CDR3 coding DNA: TGTGCCAGCAGTTACGCTTTCGCGGGAGGATTCTACGAGCAGTACTTC. This codes for CASSYAFAGGFYEQYF.

In this sample, this clone turned up a few times. The V call is TRBV5-1, the J call TRBJ2-3; perhaps TRBD1 as D (6 bases). This CDR3 contains 14 residues. CDR1 and CDR2 (germline): SGHRS, YFSETQ. V lost 2 bases to trimming and J lost 2 bases, with 9 bases between them. The CDR3 coding sequence is TGCGCCAGCAGCTTAGGGGGATACACAGATACGCAGTATTTT. It translates to CASSLGGYTDTQYF.

The V call is TRBV9, the J call TRBJ2-7, with 9 bases lining up with TRBD2. With 4 bases clipped from V and 4 bases from J, the junction kept 6 bases outside the gene matches. The germline V gene has CDR1 SGDLS and CDR2 YYNGEE. The CDR3 is 14 amino acids. The CDR3 nucleotides read TGTGCCAGCAGCCCCGGACTAGCGCGTTACGAGCAGTACTTC. This gives the protein CASSPGLARYEQYF.

A few counts support this clone. The chain joins TRBV5-1 to TRBJ2-1; TRBD2 matches 16 bases. This CDR3 contains 18 residues. Losses at the gene ends were 3 bases for V and 4 bases for J; bases not matched to a gene: 7. Germline assignment: CDR1 SGHRS and CDR2 YFSETQ. Here the CDR3 DNA reads TGCGCCAGCAGCTCTGGGACTAGCGGGAGGGCCCGATACAATGAGCAGTTCTTC. Translation: CASSSGTSGRARYNEQFF.

The table lists this clone with a count of one. The V and J genes are TRBV5-4 and TRBJ2-1; the D gene could be TRBD1 or TRBD2 (6 bases each). This CDR3 has 16 amino acids. The germline V gene encodes CDR1 SGHNT and CDR2 YYREEE (reference sequence). The germline V and J ends were trimmed by 2 bases and 0 bases, with 12 bases remaining between them. The CDR3: CASSFRRGNSYNEQFF. The CDR3 DNA follows: TGTGCCAGCAGCTTTAGGAGGGGGAACTCCTACAATGAGCAGTTCTTC. The full variable domain, completed using reference TRBV5-4 and TRBJ2-1, is ETGVTQSPTHLIKTRGQQVTLRCSSQSGHNTVSWYQQALGQGPQFIFQYYREEENGRGNFPPRFSGLQFPNYSSELNVNALELDDSALYLCASSFRRGNSYNEQFFGPGTRLTVL.

V is TRBV6-4 and J is TRBJ1-3; D is unclear. Trimming shortened V by 0 bases and J by 0 bases, and 27 bases separated the two germline ends. There are 22 residues in the CDR3. Germline V gene sequence: CDR1 MRHNA, CDR2 SNTAGT. The CDR3 reads CASSDSGLAQTGRKDSGNTIYF. As DNA, the CDR3 is TGTGCCAGCAGTGACTCGGGTTTGGCGCAAACGGGCAGAAAGGACTCTGGAAACACCATATATTTT.

The chain carries TRBV6-2 or TRBV6-3 and TRBJ2-7; D is possibly TRBD1 (6 bases). V was clipped by 6 bases and J by 2 bases, with 17 bases between them. In germline, CDR1 is MNHEY, CDR2 SVGEGT. The CDR3 has 15 residues. In nucleotides, the CDR3 is TGTGCCAGCAGCGAGCCTCCGGACAGACCCTACGAGCAGTACTTC. Translated: CASSEPPDRPYEQYF.

This clone was found once. V is TRBV6-5 and J is TRBJ1-2; TRBD1 agrees at 8 bases. With 6 bases clipped from V and 5 bases from J, the junction kept 8 bases outside the gene matches. This CDR3 region has 14 residues. The germline CDR1 and CDR2 sequences are MNHEY and SVGAGI. CDR3 region: CASRVGGQAYGYTF. In DNA, the CDR3 is TGTGCCAGCAGGGTTGGGGGACAGGCTTATGGCTACACCTTC.

The rearrangement links TRBV18 to TRBJ2-7; 7 nucleotides align to TRBD2. Germline CDR1 is KGHSH and CDR2 is LQKENI. The CDR3 runs to 15 residues. V lost 3 bases, J lost 6 bases, and 11 bases stayed unmatched. CDR3 sequence reads: CASSPSGTNGIEQYF. The CDR3 DNA sequence: TGTGCCAGCTCACCCTCCGGGACTAACGGTATCGAGCAGTACTTC.

The rearrangement uses TRBV7-2 and TRBJ1-1, with D maybe TRBD1 (5 bases). V shed 4 bases and J shed 9 bases, with 18 bases lying between them. The V gene's germline CDR1 is SGHTA and CDR2 FQGNSA. The CDR3 is 14 residues long. CDR3 nucleotides: TGTGCCAGCAGCTCGCGATCAGGGTACCTCCAAGCTTTCTTT. Protein product: CASSSRSGYLQAFF.